The 10 T cell receptor beta chains in this list originate from one sample, sequenced in a study of blood T cell repertoires in COVID-19. Repertoires were generated with immunoSEQ multiplex PCR, while TCRdb's copy carries only in-frame clones and drops some. Among under 300,000 clones, about 87% were seen once, and the ten largest hold over 3%. The material sequenced was PBMCs or T cells enriched from blood (not recorded which). The receptors here all came from a woman in her forties who had been exposed to COVID-19.

CDR3 sequence (DNA): TGCAGCGTTGAAGAGGCAGGGGACCAGCCCCAGCATTTT. This gives the protein CSVEEAGDQPQHF. This chain links TRBV29-1 with TRBJ1-5; tentatively, D is TRBD1 (6 bases). Looked up from germline, CDR1 is SQVTM and CDR2 is ANQGSEA. V lost 0 bases and J 7 bases, leaving 10 bases between the germline ends. This CDR3 spans 13 amino acids.

The V gene is TRBV2, the J gene TRBJ2-3; tentatively, D is TRBD2 (6 bases). Germline V gene sequence: CDR1 SNHLY, CDR2 FYNNEI. CDR3 size: 15 residues. Trimming pared 1 base from V and 2 bases from J, leaving 10 bases between. DNA of the CDR3: TGTGCCAGCAGTGAAGATAGGGGACTCACAGATACGCAGTATTTT. Its translation is CASSEDRGLTDTQYF.

J is TRBJ2-1 and V is TRBV5-4, with D possibly matching TRBD2 (7 bases). Germline CDR1 SGHNT, CDR2 YYREEE (reference sequence). This CDR3 spans 16 amino acids. Trimming took 2 bases from V and 0 from J, leaving 12 bases between them. Here the CDR3 reads CASSFGGQSSYNEQFF. CDR3 sequence (DNA): TGTGCCAGCAGCTTCGGGGGGCAGAGCTCCTACAATGAGCAGTTCTTC.

This chain connects TRBV7-2 to TRBJ2-7; D unclear. CDR1 is SGHTA and CDR2 is FQGNSA in the germline V gene. V lost 4 bases and J 2 bases, leaving 9 bases between the germline ends. This CDR3 is 13 amino acids long. The CDR3 region is CASSSRRAYEQYF. The CDR3 bases are TGTGCCAGCAGCTCACGAAGAGCCTACGAGCAGTACTTC.

As to this clone: One end of the junction is discordant with germline, which a read error may explain. The rearrangement uses TRBV5-1 and TRBJ2-5; the match to TRBD2 covers 12 bases. Germline V gene data show CDR1 as SGHRS and CDR2 as YFSETQ. There are 19 residues in the CDR3. The CDR3 spells CASSLAGTSGQSGGETQYF. DNA of the CDR3: TGTGCCAGCAGCTTGGCCGGGACTAGCGGGCAAAGCGGGGGTGAGACCCAGTACTTC.

V gene TRBV24-1 combines with J gene TRBJ2-7; D may be TRBD2 (6 bases). The CDR3 totals 13 residues. Germline CDR1 KGHDR, CDR2 SFDVKD. Deletions cut 11 bases from V and 2 bases from J, with 15 bases between. CDR3 coding DNA: TGTGCCAGCGCGGGGACCCCTGCCTACGAGCAGTACTTC. Amino acid sequence: CASAGTPAYEQYF.

The J gene is TRBJ2-1, the V gene TRBV6-2 or TRBV6-3, with TRBD2 matching over 9 bases. Germline V lookup: CDR1 MNHEY, CDR2 SVGEGT. V was pared by 0 bases and J by 7 bases, with 10 bases of the junction left unmatched. This CDR3 is built from 17 residues. The CDR3 is CASSYSDPSGIYNEQFF. In DNA, the CDR3 is TGTGCCAGCAGTTACTCTGATCCTAGCGGGATTTATAATGAGCAGTTCTTC.

The chain employs TRBV30 and TRBJ1-2, with 12 nucleotides matching TRBD1. V lost 8 bases, J lost 8 bases, and 6 bases stayed unmatched. Germline V lookup: CDR1 GTSNPN, CDR2 SVGIG (reference sequence). The CDR3 covers 12 residues. CDR3 DNA sequence: TGTGCCCGGGGACAGGGGGCGTGGGGCTACACCTTC. Protein product: CARGQGAWGYTF.

This clone was seen a handful of times. The chain recombines TRBV5-1 with TRBJ2-1; D is perhaps TRBD1 (7 bases). CDR3 length equals 13 residues. The V gene lost 3 bases and the J gene lost 6 bases, with 10 bases spanning the gap. The germline CDR1 and CDR2 sequences are SGHRS and YFSETQ. The CDR3 DNA is TGCGCCAGCAGCTACAGGGGAGGCAATGAGCAGTTCTTC. As protein: CASSYRGGNEQFF.

This chain uses TRBV4-3 with TRBJ1-1; 9 bases are shared with TRBD1. V was clipped by 0 bases and J by 6 bases; unmatched bases: 8. CDR1 LGHNA and CDR2 YSLEER come from the germline V gene. The CDR3 is 16 amino acids. CDR3 loop: CASSQDPPQGAAEAFF. The CDR3 DNA follows: TGCGCCAGCAGCCAAGATCCTCCACAGGGGGCGGCTGAAGCTTTCTTT.